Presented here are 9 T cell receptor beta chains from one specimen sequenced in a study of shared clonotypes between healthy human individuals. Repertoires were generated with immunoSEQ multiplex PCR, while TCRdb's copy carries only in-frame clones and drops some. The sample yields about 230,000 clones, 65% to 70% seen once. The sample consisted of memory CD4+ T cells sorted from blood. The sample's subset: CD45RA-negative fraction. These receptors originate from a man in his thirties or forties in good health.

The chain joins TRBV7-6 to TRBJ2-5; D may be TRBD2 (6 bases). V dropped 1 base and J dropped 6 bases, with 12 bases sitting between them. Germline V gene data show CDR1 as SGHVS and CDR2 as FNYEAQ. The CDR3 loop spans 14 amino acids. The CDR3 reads CASSLGGGLKTQYF. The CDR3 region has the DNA TGTGCCAGCAGCTTAGGAGGAGGGTTGAAGACCCAGTACTTC.

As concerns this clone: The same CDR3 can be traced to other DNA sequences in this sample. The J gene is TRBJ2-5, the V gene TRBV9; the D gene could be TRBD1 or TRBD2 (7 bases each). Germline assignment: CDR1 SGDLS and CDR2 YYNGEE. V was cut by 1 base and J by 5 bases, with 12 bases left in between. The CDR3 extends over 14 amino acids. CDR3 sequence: CASSVQGGRETQYF. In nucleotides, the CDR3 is TGTGCCAGCAGCGTACAGGGGGGGCGTGAGACCCAGTACTTC.

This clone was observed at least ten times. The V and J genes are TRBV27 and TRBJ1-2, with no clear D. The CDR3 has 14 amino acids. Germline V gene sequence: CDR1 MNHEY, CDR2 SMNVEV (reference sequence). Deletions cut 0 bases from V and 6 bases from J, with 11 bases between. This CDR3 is CASSLSGILHGYTF. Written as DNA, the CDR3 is TGTGCCAGCAGTTTATCAGGGATTTTGCATGGCTACACCTTC.

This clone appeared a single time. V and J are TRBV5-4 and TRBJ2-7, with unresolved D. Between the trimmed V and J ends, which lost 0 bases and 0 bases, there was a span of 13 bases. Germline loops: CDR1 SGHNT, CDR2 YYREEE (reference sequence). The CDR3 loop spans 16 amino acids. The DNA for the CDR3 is TGTGCCAGCAGCTTGGGATCTCGGGCCAGCTCCTACGAGCAGTACTTC. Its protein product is CASSLGSRASSYEQYF.

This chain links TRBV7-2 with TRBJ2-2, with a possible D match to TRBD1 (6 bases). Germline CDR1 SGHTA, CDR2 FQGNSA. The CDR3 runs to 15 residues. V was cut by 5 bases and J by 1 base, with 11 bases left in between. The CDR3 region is CASSPNRVNTGELFF. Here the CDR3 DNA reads TGTGCCAGCAGCCCAAACAGGGTGAACACCGGGGAGCTGTTTTTT.

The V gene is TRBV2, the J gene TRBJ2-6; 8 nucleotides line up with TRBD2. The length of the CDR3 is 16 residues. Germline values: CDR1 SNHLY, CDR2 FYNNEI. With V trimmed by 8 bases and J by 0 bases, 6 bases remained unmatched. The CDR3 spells CASGGLGISGANVLTF. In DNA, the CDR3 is TGTGCCAGCGGGGGACTAGGGATCTCTGGGGCCAACGTCCTGACTTTC.

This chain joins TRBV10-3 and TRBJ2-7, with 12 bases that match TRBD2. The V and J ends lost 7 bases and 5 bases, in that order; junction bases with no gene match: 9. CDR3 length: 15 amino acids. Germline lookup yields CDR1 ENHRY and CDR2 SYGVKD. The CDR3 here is CAINPSGRERNEQYF. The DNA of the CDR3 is TGTGCCATCAACCCTAGCGGGAGGGAACGGAACGAGCAGTACTTC.

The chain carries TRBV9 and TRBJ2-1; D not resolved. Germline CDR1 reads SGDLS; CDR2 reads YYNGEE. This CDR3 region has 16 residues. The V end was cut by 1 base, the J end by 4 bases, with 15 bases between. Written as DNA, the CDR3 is TGTGCCAGCAGCGTATCATCGGCTCTAATATACAATGAGCAGTTCTTC. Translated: CASSVSSALIYNEQFF.

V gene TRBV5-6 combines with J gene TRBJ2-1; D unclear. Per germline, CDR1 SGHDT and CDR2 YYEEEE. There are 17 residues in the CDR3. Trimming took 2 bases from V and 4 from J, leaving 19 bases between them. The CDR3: CASSFLSSADLYNEQFF. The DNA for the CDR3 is TGTGCCAGCAGCTTCCTGTCTTCGGCGGACCTATACAATGAGCAGTTCTTC.